This T cell receptor (beta chain) was documented in a study of T cells in Graves' hyperthyroidism and ophthalmopathy. Study information: Before treatment of any kind, peripheral blood was taken at initial diagnosis.

This clonotype was observed a few times. From RNA transcripts, TCR beta CDR3 regions were amplified. During a first-round RT-PCR of the TCR CDR3, the HTBI primer set was used. TCRdb reprocessed the multiplex PCR reads via MiXCR and lists one record per CDR3 protein. There are fewer than 550,000 distinct CDR3 sequences in the sample; around 24% occur only once, and around 11% lies in the top ten. V shed 7 bases and J 6 bases; nucleotides not matched to a gene: 11. The CDR3 spans 14 residues. The chain combines TRBV12-3 or TRBV12-4 with TRBJ1-1; 7 bases are a match to TRBD1. The sample taken for sequencing was blood. The receptor comes from a woman under 40 with Graves' ophthalmopathy. The CDR3 protein is CASTQGVQGAEAFF. In DNA, the CDR3 is TGTGCCAGCACCCAAGGGGTTCAGGGGGCTGAAGCTTTCTTT.